Following are 17 T cell receptor beta chains from one sample sequenced in a study of CD8 T cells in ankylosing spondylitis. TCRdb fed the 5' RACE reads into MiXCR, producing one record per CDR3 protein. Among over 100,000 distinct CDR3 sequences listed, around 7% were seen once. Sequenced: blood, either unsorted or a sorted T cell fraction (not recorded which). Source of these receptors: a male donor with ankylosing spondylitis or in good health (not recorded which).

There are many counts of this clonotype. V usage is TRBV12-3 or TRBV12-4 and J usage is TRBJ2-1; D is uncertain. With 3 bases removed from V and 7 bases from J, the gap between germline ends came to 13 bases. CDR3 length: 14 amino acids. CDR3 amino acids: CASSLELTRNEQFF. The CDR3 nucleotides read TGTGCCAGCAGTTTGGAACTCACCCGAAATGAGCAGTTCTTC.

This clonotype has a count of ten or more. The gene calls are TRBV20-1 and TRBJ1-3, with no clear D. V was trimmed by 6 bases and J by 0 bases, leaving 9 bases between them. In germline, CDR1 is DFQATT, CDR2 SNEGSKA (reference sequence). The CDR3 is made up of 13 amino acids. The CDR3 nucleotides read TGCAGTGCCCACTGGAGCTCTGGAAACACCATATATTTT. Protein product: CSAHWSSGNTIYF.

In this sample, this clonotype turned up many times. The CDR3, as DNA: TGTGCCATCAGCGATGGGACAGAACAAGAGACCCAGTACTTC. Its translation: CAISDGTEQETQYF. The chain has TRBV10-3 and TRBJ2-5, with TRBD1 matching over 7 bases. Germline V gene lookup returns CDR1 ENHRY and CDR2 SYGVKD. The CDR3 is 14 amino acids. The V gene end was trimmed by 6 bases and the J gene end by 2 bases; junction bases not matched to a gene: 6.

This clonotype has at least ten counts. This rearrangement joins TRBV20-1 to TRBJ2-5, with 15 bases aligning to TRBD2. V lost 5 bases, J lost 7 bases, and 17 bases stayed unmatched. The CDR3 consists of 18 residues. CDR1 DFQATT and CDR2 SNEGSKA come from the germline V gene (reference sequence). Here the CDR3 DNA reads TGCAGTGCTGACACCCCGGGGACTAGCGGGGGGTTTTTCGGGACCCAGTACTTC. This gives the protein CSADTPGTSGGFFGTQYF.

Ten or more counts support this clonotype. The chain recombines TRBV11-2 with TRBJ2-7, with D possibly called TRBD1 or TRBD2 (5 bases each). Germline CDR1 reads SGHAT; CDR2 reads FQNNGV. This CDR3 comprises 18 residues. V gave up 2 bases and J gave up 0 bases, with 20 bases separating them. CDR3 protein: CASSLRVSGTSSSYEQYF. CDR3 DNA sequence: TGTGCCAGCAGCTTACGGGTTTCCGGGACCTCGAGCTCCTACGAGCAGTACTTC.

Ten or more counts support this clonotype. The chain joins TRBV3-1 to TRBJ1-2; D is unresolved. The V end was cut by 0 bases, the J end by 6 bases, with 17 bases between. CDR3 length: 16 residues. From germline, CDR1 is LGHDT and CDR2 YNNKEL (reference sequence). CDR3 residues: CASSQDISRPGNGYTF. CDR3 DNA: TGTGCCAGCAGCCAAGATATTTCTCGGCCGGGAAATGGCTACACCTTC.

This clonotype was picked up many times. The chain recombines TRBV4-2 with TRBJ2-1, with 8 bases fitting TRBD2. V was pared by 3 bases and J by 9 bases, with 4 bases of the junction left unmatched. The CDR3 covers 13 residues. CDR1 is LGHNA, CDR2 YNFKEQ, per germline. The CDR3 region has the DNA TGTGCCAGCAGCCAGGGACTAGTGGGTGAGCAGTTCTTC. Encoded protein: CASSQGLVGEQFF.

The V call is TRBV27, the J call TRBJ1-1; perhaps TRBD1 as D (5 bases). The V end lost 6 bases, the J end lost 2 bases, and 10 bases lay between the germline ends. Germline V gene data show CDR1 as MNHEY and CDR2 as SMNVEV (reference sequence). The CDR3 runs to 13 residues. CDR3 sequence: CASRRGPNTEAFF. The CDR3 nucleotides are TGTGCCAGCAGGAGGGGCCCAAACACTGAAGCTTTCTTT.

At least ten counts were recorded for this clonotype. The rearrangement uses TRBV5-1 and TRBJ1-6; no definite D call. The length of the CDR3 is 16 residues. CDR1 SGHRS and CDR2 YFSETQ come from the germline V gene. V was trimmed by 0 bases and J by 4 bases, leaving 11 bases between them. The DNA of the CDR3 is TGCGCCAGCAGCTTGGTCGAGGACGCGTATAATTCACCCCTCCACTTT. Its translation is CASSLVEDAYNSPLHF.

This chain connects TRBV30 to TRBJ2-7; D is undetermined. The CDR3 length is 16 residues. Germline V gene lookup returns CDR1 GTSNPN and CDR2 SVGIG (reference sequence). Deletions cut 2 bases from V and 2 bases from J, with 19 bases between. CDR3: CAWSILAGNYAYEQYF. The CDR3 DNA follows: TGTGCCTGGAGTATATTGGCCGGAAACTACGCCTACGAGCAGTACTTC. The whole variable domain, remainder taken from reference TRBV30 and TRBJ2-7, is SQTIHQWPATLVQPVGSPLSLECTVEGTSNPNLYWYRQAAGRGLQLLFYSVGIGQISSEVPQNLSASRPQDRQFILSSKKLLLSDSGFYLCAWSILAGNYAYEQYFGPGTRLTVT.

Details on this clonotype: This is likely a read error, given that the CDR3 carries no conserved phenylalanine or tryptophan at its end. The chain is built from TRBV3-1 and TRBJ2-1, with 7 bases matching TRBD2. The CDR3 has 17 amino acids. J gave up 2 bases and V 1 base, and 8 bases lay outside the gene matches. Germline-derived CDR1 and CDR2 are LGHDT and YNNKEL (reference sequence). The CDR3 spells CASSQGGGGSTYNEQFS. The CDR3 coding sequence is TGTGCCAGCAGCCAAGGGGGCGGCGGGAGTACCTACAATGAGCAGTTCTCC.

This clonotype was detected many times. The chain employs TRBV27 and TRBJ2-7, with D unclear. CDR1 and CDR2 from the germline V gene are MNHEY and SMNVEV (reference sequence). The V and J ends lost 3 bases and 4 bases respectively, with 10 bases between them. The CDR3 extends over 13 amino acids. The CDR3 here is CASSFGLKYEQYF. CDR3 DNA sequence: TGTGCCAGCAGTTTTGGGCTGAAATACGAGCAGTACTTC.

This clonotype was seen a single time. Relative to the germline gene, one junction end is altered; a read error may explain this. The chain recombines TRBV5-6 with TRBJ2-1; TRBD2 matches at 7 bases. The CDR3 runs 21 residues. Germline V gene lookup returns CDR1 SGHDT and CDR2 YYEEEE. CDR3 region: CASSSLLTRGEGRVSYNERFF. CDR3 sequence (DNA): TGTGCCAGCAGCTCCCTCCTCACTCGGGGGGAGGGGCGGGTCTCCTACAATGAGCGGTTCTTC.

This clonotype was seen many times. The CDR3 DNA reads TGTGCCAGCAGTGCTGAGGGGATTGGCAATCAGCCCCAGCATTTT. It encodes CASSAEGIGNQPQHF. The chain links TRBV6-1 to TRBJ1-5; D is possibly TRBD1 (5 bases). The CDR3 sequence is 15 residues long. The ends were cut back, 4 bases at V and 2 bases at J, with 12 bases in the middle. In germline, CDR1 is MNHNS, CDR2 SASEGT.

This clonotype was seen a handful of times. The chain couples TRBV19 to TRBJ2-2; D unclear. Germline V CDR1 and CDR2: LNHDA, SQIVND (reference sequence). The germline V and J ends were trimmed by 4 bases and 4 bases, with 13 bases remaining between them. The CDR3 runs to 15 residues. The CDR3 region has the DNA TGTGCCAGTAGTACAATGGTCGACATCACCGGGGAGCTGTTTTTT. Residues: CASSTMVDITGELFF.

This clonotype has at least ten counts. This chain joins TRBV5-1 and TRBJ1-2; no reliable D call. Trimming pared 0 bases from V and 6 bases from J, leaving 15 bases between. CDR1 and CDR2 (germline): SGHRS, YFSETQ. The CDR3 consists of 15 residues. CDR3 protein: CASSLAQSGINGYTF. The CDR3 DNA reads TGCGCCAGCAGCTTGGCGCAGTCGGGGATTAATGGCTACACCTTC.

This clonotype was seen ten or more times. J is TRBJ2-2 and V is TRBV19, with D hard to call. Trimming removed 3 bases from V and 6 bases from J, with 5 bases in between. The CDR3 runs 12 residues. The germline CDR1 and CDR2 sequences are LNHDA and SQIVND (reference sequence). Here the CDR3 reads CASSISPGELFF. In DNA, the CDR3 is TGTGCCAGTAGTATTTCTCCCGGGGAGCTGTTTTTT.